A selection of T cell receptor beta chains follows, all from one sample in a study of T cell responses to AZD1222 COVID-19 vaccine. TCRdb's table, derived via immunoSEQ multiplex PCR, lists solely in-frame clones and lacks some. The table has about 84,000 clones, roughly 88% seen once. The sequenced sample was peripheral blood, obtained 28 days after the second AZD1222 dose. Receptor source: an adult who received the AZD1222 COVID-19 vaccine. Both conserved end residues are part of each CDR3. Fields, in order: CDR3 DNA, CDR3 protein, V gene, J gene, D gene, clone size. D genes are given only for firm matches. Only some rows state a clone size, as once, few, many or a class for expanded clones.

cdr3_nt: TGTGCCAGCAGCCCCGATGTGACTTCTGGGAGGGCCAATCGTGTCACAGATACGCAGTATTTT; cdr3_aa: CASSPDVTSGRANRVTDTQYF; v_call: TRBV7-3; j_call: TRBJ2-3; d_call: TRBD2; clone_size: NA
cdr3_nt: TGTGCCAGCAGGACCAGGGACAGTGGGAACACTGAAGCTTTCTTT; cdr3_aa: CASRTRDSGNTEAFF; v_call: TRBV6-5; j_call: TRBJ1-1; d_call: TRBD1; clone_size: many
cdr3_nt: TGTGCCAGCAGCTTGGCCCAGCTTAGCAATCAGCCCCAGCATTTT; cdr3_aa: CASSLAQLSNQPQHF; v_call: TRBV5-6; j_call: TRBJ1-5; d_call: NA; clone_size: NA
cdr3_nt: TGTGCCAGCAGCTTAGAGGCTAGCAATCAGCCCCAGCATTTT; cdr3_aa: CASSLEASNQPQHF; v_call: TRBV7-8; j_call: TRBJ1-5; d_call: NA; clone_size: once
cdr3_nt: TGTGCCAGCAGCTGGGGGGTTGGGCCCCAGCATTTT; cdr3_aa: CASSWGVGPQHF; v_call: TRBV5-8; j_call: TRBJ1-5; d_call: NA; clone_size: NA
cdr3_nt: TGTGCCAGCAGCACAAGGATGAGGGTATTCTCTGGGGCCAACGTCCTGACTTTC; cdr3_aa: CASSTRMRVFSGANVLTF; v_call: TRBV21-1; j_call: TRBJ2-6; d_call: NA; clone_size: NA
cdr3_nt: TGTGCCAGCAGCCGACAGGGGGACACTGAAGCTTTCTTT; cdr3_aa: CASSRQGDTEAFF; v_call: TRBV11-3; j_call: TRBJ1-1; d_call: TRBD1; clone_size: NA
cdr3_nt: TGTGCCAGCACCCCGACAGGGCCATTCTCTGGAAACACCATATATTTT; cdr3_aa: CASTPTGPFSGNTIYF; v_call: TRBV9; j_call: TRBJ1-3; d_call: TRBD1; clone_size: NA
cdr3_nt: TGTGCCAGCAGCCAAGAACGCACAGGGAATTCACCCCTCCACTTT; cdr3_aa: CASSQERTGNSPLHF; v_call: TRBV14; j_call: TRBJ1-6; d_call: NA; clone_size: NA
cdr3_nt: TGTGCCAGCAGTGCCCAGGAGGGCGGCGAGCAGTACTTC; cdr3_aa: CASSAQEGGEQYF; v_call: TRBV6-4; j_call: TRBJ2-7; d_call: NA; clone_size: NA
cdr3_nt: TGTGCCAGCAGTTTGGGACAGGTTTCCACCGGGGAGCTGTTTTTT; cdr3_aa: CASSLGQVSTGELFF; v_call: TRBV28; j_call: TRBJ2-2; d_call: TRBD1; clone_size: few
cdr3_nt: TGTGCCAGCAGCTTAGGAGGGAGGGCCATCATGGGACGTGGCGAGCAGTACTTC; cdr3_aa: CASSLGGRAIMGRGEQYF; v_call: TRBV7-8; j_call: TRBJ2-7; d_call: TRBD2; clone_size: NA
cdr3_nt: TGTGCCAGCAGCGTAGGGGCGCAGGGGACTGAAGCTTTCTTT; cdr3_aa: CASSVGAQGTEAFF; v_call: TRBV9; j_call: TRBJ1-1; d_call: NA; clone_size: NA
cdr3_nt: TGTGCCATCAGTGAAGGGGGACGGGGGTCGGGCACAGATACGCAGTATTTT; cdr3_aa: CAISEGGRGSGTDTQYF; v_call: TRBV10-3; j_call: TRBJ2-3; d_call: NA; clone_size: NA
cdr3_nt: TGTGCCAGCAGAATTACCGGGACAGGGGGATATGGCTACACCTTC; cdr3_aa: CASRITGTGGYGYTF; v_call: TRBV6-5; j_call: TRBJ1-2; d_call: TRBD1; clone_size: NA
cdr3_nt: TGTGCCAGCAGTCACGTTAGCGGGAGTAGCGATGAGCAGTTCTTC; cdr3_aa: CASSHVSGSSDEQFF; v_call: TRBV6-5; j_call: TRBJ2-1; d_call: TRBD2; clone_size: NA
cdr3_nt: TGTGCCAGCAGTCCGTTCCCGGGACAGGGGTATAGCAATCAGCCCCAGCATTTT; cdr3_aa: CASSPFPGQGYSNQPQHF; v_call: TRBV27; j_call: TRBJ1-5; d_call: TRBD1; clone_size: once